A single sample gave rise to the 24 T cell receptor beta chains below, sequenced in a study of blood T cell repertoires in COVID-19 (dated by TCRdb to 2020 to 2021). The library relied on the immunoSEQ multiplex PCR assay. TCRdb's version of the immuneACCESS table is confined to in-frame rearrangements and falls short of the full clone set. An unresolved V gene accounts for under half of the shortfall where checked; the remainder is of unknown origin. The sample table lists under 300,000 clones, about 86% of them with a count of one. The ten largest clones capture approximately 12% of the sample. The sample consisted of peripheral blood. The receptors were gathered from a woman aged 30 to 39 with COVID-19, enrolled during active disease.

This chain uses TRBV5-8 with TRBJ2-7; D is unclear. The germline gives CDR1 SGHTS, CDR2 YDEGEE. The length of the CDR3 is 13 residues. The ends were cut back, 5 bases at V and 0 bases at J, with 9 bases in the middle. The DNA for the CDR3 is TGTGCCAGCAGGCCTCGCGGCTCCTACGAGCAGTACTTC. Its translation is CASRPRGSYEQYF.

This clone has just a few counts. V and J are TRBV4-2 and TRBJ2-7; D not resolved. Trimming stripped 0 bases from V and 3 bases from J, with 6 bases between. CDR3 size: 13 residues. Germline V lookup: CDR1 LGHNA, CDR2 YNFKEQ. CDR3 region: CASSQEFYYEQYF. The CDR3 DNA follows: TGTGCCAGCAGCCAAGAATTCTACTACGAGCAGTACTTC.

The chain employs TRBV2 and TRBJ1-2, with a weak D call TRBD1 (6 bases). The CDR3 runs to 14 residues. Trimming pared 3 bases from V and 0 bases from J, leaving 8 bases between. Germline lookup yields CDR1 SNHLY and CDR2 FYNNEI. CDR3 amino acids: CASSDTGSNYGYTF. The CDR3, as DNA: TGTGCCAGCAGTGATACAGGGTCTAACTATGGCTACACCTTC.

The V and J genes are TRBV4-2 and TRBJ2-3, with no clear D. Trimming stripped 1 base from V and 4 bases from J, with 15 bases between. CDR3 size: 16 residues. Germline V gene lookup returns CDR1 LGHNA and CDR2 YNFKEQ. The CDR3 here is CASSQAAARSSDTQYF. The DNA for the CDR3 is TGTGCCAGCAGCCAAGCCGCGGCTAGAAGCTCAGATACGCAGTATTTT.

The chain joins TRBV5-1 to TRBJ1-4; D gene unclear. Per the germline V gene, CDR1 is SGHRS and CDR2 is YFSETQ. V lost 3 bases and J 8 bases, leaving 11 bases between the germline ends. CDR3 length equals 13 residues. CDR3 nucleotide sequence: TGCGCCAGCAGCTCAGGCTCCCAAGAAAAACTGTTTTTT. Translated: CASSSGSQEKLFF.

This rearrangement joins TRBV5-6 to TRBJ1-2, with a weak D call TRBD1 (6 bases). V lost 7 bases and J 4 bases, leaving 17 bases between the germline ends. CDR1 SGHDT and CDR2 YYEEEE come from the germline V gene. CDR3 length: 14 amino acids. The CDR3 sequence is CASGSPRQAYGYTF. As DNA, the CDR3 is TGTGCCAGCGGCTCCCCGAGACAGGCCTATGGCTACACCTTC.

This chain links TRBV4-2 with TRBJ2-7; possibly TRBD1 for D (5 bases). The CDR3 is made up of 15 amino acids. Germline lookup yields CDR1 LGHNA and CDR2 YNFKEQ. V shed 0 bases and J shed 4 bases, with 13 bases lying between them. The CDR3 DNA reads TGTGCCAGCAGCCAAGATCGAGGTACAGGTTACGAGCAGTACTTC. Translating it yields CASSQDRGTGYEQYF.

CDR3 nucleotides: TGTGCCAGCAGCTTGGCCGGGAGCTACACCTTC. Its protein product is CASSLAGSYTF. V usage is TRBV5-5 and J usage is TRBJ1-2, with unresolved D. CDR1 and CDR2 (germline): SGHKS, YYEKEE (reference sequence). The V and J ends lost 0 bases and 9 bases respectively, with 6 bases between them. The CDR3 extends over 11 amino acids.

CDR3 residues: CASSQLGGGRSQPQHF. The CDR3 DNA reads TGTGCCAGCAGCCAACTCGGGGGGGGCCGAAGTCAGCCCCAGCATTTT. The genes are TRBV7-2 and TRBJ1-5; possible D gene TRBD1, 6 bases. V was trimmed by 5 bases and J by 6 bases, leaving 20 bases between them. The germline CDR1 and CDR2 sequences are SGHTA and FQGNSA. The CDR3 is 16 amino acids.

Here the CDR3 DNA reads TGTGCCACCAGTGATCCCGGGACAGGGGTAGTCACCGGGGAGCTGTTTTTT. As protein: CATSDPGTGVVTGELFF. V is TRBV24-1 and J is TRBJ2-2; 10 bases match TRBD1. With V trimmed by 3 bases and J by 4 bases, 7 bases remained unmatched. The CDR3 totals 17 residues. The germline V gene encodes CDR1 KGHDR and CDR2 SFDVKD.

This clone was detected once. CDR3 region: CASSLSGGSPWDTQYF. Here the CDR3 DNA reads TGTGCCAGCAGCCTCAGCGGGGGTTCCCCTTGGGATACGCAGTATTTT. This chain connects TRBV14 to TRBJ2-3; the match to TRBD2 covers 8 bases. The CDR3 length is 16 residues. Germline values: CDR1 SGHDN, CDR2 FVKESK. Trimming at V came to 4 bases and at J to 6 bases, leaving 12 bases not matched to a gene.

The chain couples TRBV5-5 to TRBJ2-2; D possibly corresponds to TRBD1 (6 bases). The V gene lost 3 bases and the J gene lost 2 bases, with 8 bases spanning the gap. The germline V gene encodes CDR1 SGHKS and CDR2 YYEKEE (reference sequence). The CDR3 spans 14 residues. CDR3 sequence: CASSWGQNTGELFF. The CDR3 DNA reads as TGTGCCAGCAGCTGGGGACAAAACACCGGGGAGCTGTTTTTT.

This clone was detected only once. In DNA, the CDR3 is TGTGCCAGCAGCTTGGACTTGGGACAGATTTATGGCTACACCTTC. It is translated as CASSLDLGQIYGYTF. The V and J genes are TRBV5-6 and TRBJ1-2; 7 bases align to TRBD1. Germline CDR1 reads SGHDT; CDR2 reads YYEEEE. V lost 0 bases and J lost 5; bases outside the gene matches: 7. The CDR3 covers 15 residues.

This clone showed up just once. The J gene is TRBJ2-1, the V gene TRBV6-4, with D possibly matching TRBD2 (6 bases). The CDR3 is 14 amino acids. Germline values: CDR1 MRHNA, CDR2 SNTAGT. The germline V and J ends were trimmed by 5 bases and 6 bases, with 14 bases remaining between them. The CDR3 DNA follows: TGTGCCAGCAGTCGGGACTGGGTGGGCAATGAGCAGTTCTTC. Translation gives CASSRDWVGNEQFF.

The gene calls are TRBV11-2 and TRBJ2-7; D may be TRBD1 (5 bases). This CDR3 is 13 amino acids long. The V gene's germline CDR1 is SGHAT and CDR2 FQNNGV. V lost 1 base, J lost 3 bases, and 7 bases lay in between. As DNA, the CDR3 is TGTGCCAGCAGCTTAGGGGGCATCTACGAGCAGTACTTC. Translated, it gives CASSLGGIYEQYF.

The chain recombines TRBV28 with TRBJ2-1; TRBD2 agrees at 9 bases. The J segment lost 0 bases and the V segment lost 5 bases, leaving 2 bases of the junction unmatched. Germline V gene data show CDR1 as MDHEN and CDR2 as SYDVKM. The CDR3 is 15 amino acids. The DNA for the CDR3 is TGTGCCAGCAGTCTACTAGCGGGCTCCTACAATGAGCAGTTCTTC. The encoded protein is CASSLLAGSYNEQFF.

This clone was observed at least ten times. In DNA form, the CDR3 reads TGCGCCAGCAGCTTGGGGTCGTACTCAAACTACGAGCAGTACTTC. Translated: CASSLGSYSNYEQYF. The chain joins TRBV5-1 to TRBJ2-7; D is uncertain. The germline V gene has CDR1 SGHRS and CDR2 YFSETQ. Trimming removed 0 bases from V and 3 bases from J, with 13 bases in between. CDR3 length: 15 amino acids. Combining the CDR3 with reference TRBV5-1 and TRBJ2-7 gives the whole variable domain KAGVTQTPRYLIKTRGQQVTLSCSPISGHRSVSWYQQTPGQGLQFLFEYFSETQRNKGNFPGRFSGRQFSNSRSEMNVSTLELGDSALYLCASSLGSYSNYEQYFGPGTRLTVT.

This chain uses TRBV2 with TRBJ1-1; 7 nucleotides agree with TRBD1. The CDR3 contains 13 residues. CDR1 and CDR2 from the germline V gene are SNHLY and FYNNEI. V trimming: 4 bases; J trimming: 10 bases; junction bases outside the gene matches: 9. In DNA form, the CDR3 reads TGTGCCAGCAGTGGCGGGACAGTCCGGGGAGCTTTCTTT. This sequence encodes CASSGGTVRGAFF.

This clone was observed a few times. The chain combines TRBV19 with TRBJ2-7, with a weak D call TRBD1 (5 bases). CDR3 size: 14 residues. Trimming removed 4 bases from V and 0 bases from J, with 10 bases in between. Germline V gene sequence: CDR1 LNHDA, CDR2 SQIVND (reference sequence). DNA for the CDR3: TGTGCCAGTAGTACACAGGCCAACTCCTACGAGCAGTACTTC. Translating gives CASSTQANSYEQYF.

The V and J genes are TRBV3-1 (or the pseudogene TRBV3-2) and TRBJ1-1; D is uncertain. V lost 2 bases to trimming and J lost 0 bases, with 13 bases between them. Looked up from germline, CDR1 is LGHDT and CDR2 is YNNKEL (reference sequence). This CDR3 region has 16 residues. CDR3 loop: CASSQKYVRLNTEAFF. The CDR3 coding sequence is TGTGCCAGCAGCCAAAAATATGTCAGGTTGAACACTGAAGCTTTCTTT.

The chain combines TRBV27 with TRBJ1-1; D is perhaps TRBD1 (5 bases). Trimming shortened V by 6 bases and J by 4 bases, and 15 bases separated the two germline ends. Germline V gene data show CDR1 as MNHEY and CDR2 as SMNVEV (reference sequence). The CDR3 is 14 amino acids. The CDR3 loop reads CASSLAGDGTEAFF. CDR3 DNA: TGTGCCAGCAGCCTCGCGGGGGACGGCACTGAAGCTTTCTTT.

V gene TRBV9 combines with J gene TRBJ2-2; tentatively, D is TRBD2 (5 bases). V was pared by 1 base and J by 2 bases, with 9 bases between. Germline lookup yields CDR1 SGDLS and CDR2 YYNGEE. There are 15 residues in the CDR3. CDR3 loop: CASSVLAANTGELFF. In DNA form, the CDR3 reads TGTGCCAGCAGCGTACTAGCCGCAAACACCGGGGAGCTGTTTTTT. The full variable domain, with the rest looked up from reference TRBV9 and TRBJ2-2, is DSGVTQTPKHLITATGQRVTLRCSPRSGDLSVYWYQQSLDQGLQFLIQYYNGEERAKGNILERFSAQQFPDLHSELNLSSLELGDSALYFCASSVLAANTGELFFGEGSRLTVL.

This sequence joins TRBV4-1 and TRBJ2-7; D possibly corresponds to TRBD1 (6 bases). Trimming shortened V by 4 bases and J by 1 base, and 11 bases separated the two germline ends. This CDR3 has 14 residues. From germline, CDR1 is MGHRA and CDR2 YSYEKL. The CDR3 reads CASSPRTGSYEQYF. Written as DNA, the CDR3 is TGCGCCAGCAGCCCCCGAACAGGGTCCTACGAGCAGTACTTC.

V is TRBV18 and J is TRBJ1-6; TRBD1 agrees at 8 bases. The J segment lost 10 bases and the V segment lost 0 bases, leaving 8 bases of the junction unmatched. The germline CDR1 and CDR2 sequences are KGHSH and LQKENI. The length of the CDR3 is 16 residues. The CDR3 DNA reads TGTGCCAGCTCACCACCAAGTCAGGGGGCTAAGTCACCCCTCCACTTT. Amino acids: CASSPPSQGAKSPLHF.